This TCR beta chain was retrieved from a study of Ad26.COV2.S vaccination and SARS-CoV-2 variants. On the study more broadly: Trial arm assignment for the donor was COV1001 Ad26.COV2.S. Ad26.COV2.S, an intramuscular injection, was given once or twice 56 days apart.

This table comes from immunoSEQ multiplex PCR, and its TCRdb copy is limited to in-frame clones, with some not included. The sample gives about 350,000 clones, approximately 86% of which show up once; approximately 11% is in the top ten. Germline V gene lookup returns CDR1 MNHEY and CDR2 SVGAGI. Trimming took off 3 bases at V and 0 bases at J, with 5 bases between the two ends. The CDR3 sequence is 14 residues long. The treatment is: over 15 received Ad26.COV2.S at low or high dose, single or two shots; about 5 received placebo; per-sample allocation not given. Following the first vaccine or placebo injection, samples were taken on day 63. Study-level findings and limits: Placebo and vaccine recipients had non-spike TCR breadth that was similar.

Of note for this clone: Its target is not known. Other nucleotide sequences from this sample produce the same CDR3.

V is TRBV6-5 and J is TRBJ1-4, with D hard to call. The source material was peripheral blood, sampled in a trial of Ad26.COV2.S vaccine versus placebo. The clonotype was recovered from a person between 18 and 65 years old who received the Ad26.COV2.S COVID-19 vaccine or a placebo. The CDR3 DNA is TGTGCCAGCAGTTATAGCGCAACTAATGAAAAACTGTTTTTT. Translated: CASSYSATNEKLFF.